Each of the 4 T cell receptor beta chains below was sequenced from the same sample in a study of blood T cell repertoires in COVID-19. Libraries were prepared by immunoSEQ multiplex PCR; TCRdb keeps only in-frame clonotypes and omits some of them. In the table there are just over 300,000 clones, around 92% of which are singletons. Sequenced material: peripheral blood. These receptor sequences come from a woman aged 25 to 45 with COVID-19, enrolled during active disease.

This chain joins TRBV2 and TRBJ2-7, with D tentatively TRBD1 (6 bases). The germline V gene has CDR1 SNHLY and CDR2 FYNNEI. CDR3 size: 14 residues. V was pared by 1 base and J by 6 bases, with 13 bases between. As DNA, the CDR3 is TGTGCCAGCAGTGAAGTTACAGGGCCTCGCGAGCAGTACTTC. This gives the protein CASSEVTGPREQYF.

This clone appeared a few times. The chain is built from TRBV5-4 and TRBJ1-3, with a weak D call TRBD1 (6 bases). This CDR3 comprises 16 residues. The V gene's germline CDR1 is SGHNT and CDR2 YYREEE (reference sequence). V gave up 3 bases and J gave up 1 base, with 14 bases separating them. CDR3 residues: CASSSRQQGSGNTIYF. The CDR3 DNA sequence: TGTGCCAGCAGCTCACGCCAACAGGGTTCTGGAAACACCATATATTTT.

V and J are TRBV18 and TRBJ1-1; possible D gene TRBD1, 5 bases. V lost 2 bases to trimming and J lost 4 bases, with 8 bases between them. In germline, CDR1 is KGHSH, CDR2 LQKENI. The CDR3 is 13 amino acids. CDR3 bases: TGTGCCAGCTCACCATCGGGGGGCACTGAAGCTTTCTTT. As protein: CASSPSGGTEAFF.

The V gene is TRBV25-1, the J gene TRBJ1-5, with D perhaps TRBD1 (6 bases). The germline V and J ends were trimmed by 8 bases and 7 bases, with 18 bases remaining between them. This CDR3 is 14 amino acids long. Germline V lookup: CDR1 MGHDK, CDR2 SYGVNS. Written as DNA, the CDR3 is TGTGCCAGCGGTGGAGAGGGGGGGGGACAGCCCCAGCATTTT. Protein product: CASGGEGGGQPQHF.